The source of this T cell receptor beta chain is a study of T-cell reconstitution after alpha-beta-depleted transplantation in children. This clonotype was counted at least ten times. The TCRbeta library was prepared with unique molecular identifiers. TCRdb re-called the PCR reads through MiXCR, storing one row per CDR3 protein. Seen here are 260,000 or so distinct CDR3 sequences, about 12% observed once, and the top ten hold 2% to 3%. The receptor comes from a human donor who donated a stem cell graft to a child with acute lymphoblastic leukemia. The sequenced sample was PBMCs from the stem cell graft donor, obtained from the stem cell graft.

CDR3 sequence (DNA): TGTGCCAGCAGTTACTCCGAAGGATACACCATATATTTT. Its protein product is CASSYSEGYTIYF. The chain links TRBV6-5 to TRBJ1-3; D is unresolved. The length of the CDR3 is 13 residues. CDR1 and CDR2 from the germline V gene are MNHEY and SVGAGI. Trimming left V 0 bases short and J 8 bases short, with 8 bases between.